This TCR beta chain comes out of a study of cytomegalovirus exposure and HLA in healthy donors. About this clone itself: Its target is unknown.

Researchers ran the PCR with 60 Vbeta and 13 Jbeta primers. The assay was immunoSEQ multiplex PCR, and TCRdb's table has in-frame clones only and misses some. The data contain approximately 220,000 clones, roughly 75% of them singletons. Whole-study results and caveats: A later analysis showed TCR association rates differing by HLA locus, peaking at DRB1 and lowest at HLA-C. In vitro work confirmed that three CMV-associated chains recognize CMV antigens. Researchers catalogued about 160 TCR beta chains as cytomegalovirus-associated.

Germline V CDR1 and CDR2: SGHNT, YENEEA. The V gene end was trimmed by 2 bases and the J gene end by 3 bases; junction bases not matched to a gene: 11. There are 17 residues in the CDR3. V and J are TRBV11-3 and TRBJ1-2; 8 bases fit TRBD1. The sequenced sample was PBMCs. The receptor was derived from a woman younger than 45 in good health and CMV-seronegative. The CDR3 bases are TGTGCCAGCAGCTTATTATGGACAGGGAGTGAGGACTATGGCTACACCTTC. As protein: CASSLLWTGSEDYGYTF.